The following is a T cell receptor beta chain sequence with its context. Its antigen remains unknown. CDR1 LGHNA and CDR2 YSLEER come from the germline V gene. V was trimmed by 2 bases and J by 8 bases, leaving 18 bases between them. The CDR3 totals 15 residues. Clones were read by immunoSEQ multiplex PCR, and TCRdb kept only the in-frame ones, dropping some. The sample yields around 80,000 clones, 85% to 95% seen once. This specimen belongs to a study of cytomegalovirus exposure and HLA in healthy donors. Notes on the study in general: The authors listed about 170 TCR beta chains as cytomegalovirus-associated.

Source material: PBMCs. The V and J genes are TRBV4-3 and TRBJ1-1; D uncertain. The sequence derives from a woman under 30 in good health and CMV-seronegative. CDR3 in amino acids: CASSQLTDRPGEAFF. CDR3 bases: TGCGCCAGCAGCCAACTGACGGACCGACCGGGGGAAGCTTTCTTT.